This T cell receptor beta chain is from a study of T cell responses to AZD1222 COVID-19 vaccine. Findings and limits, study-wide: Spike-specific TCR repertoires showed rising breadth and depth after two AZD1222 doses. The span of vaccine-associated CD4 TCRs extended across spike, with dominance at 160-218 and 743-854. Reportedly, nearly half of unique spike TCRs recognized epitopes outside B.1.351/B.1.1.7 mutations. Just five or six AZD1222 recipients were seropositive at baseline.

Assay: immunoSEQ multiplex PCR; the TCRdb copy retains only in-frame clones and omits some. This table holds 210,000 or so clones, just over 90% found once. In this sample, this clone turned up many times. The antigen is undetermined. This CDR3 comprises 15 residues. Germline V gene lookup returns CDR1 LNHDA and CDR2 SQIVND (reference sequence). With V trimmed by 5 bases and J by 7 bases, 8 bases remained unmatched. The receptor was derived from an adult in good health. V and J are TRBV19 and TRBJ1-6; 7 nucleotides align to TRBD1. The source material was peripheral blood, sampled on day 0 of MenACWY control vaccination. The CDR3 region is CASSFPGQVNSPLHF. CDR3 DNA sequence: TGTGCCAGTAGTTTCCCAGGACAGGTGAATTCACCCCTCCACTTT.